Sequencing of this TCR beta chain was carried out in a study of blood T cell repertoires in COVID-19. Study summary: Italy, Spain and the United States were the sources of the convalescent and acute COVID-19 samples. In each case, the material was cDNA or gDNA derived from T cells, B-cell-depleted T cells, or PBMCs.

Data came from immunoSEQ multiplex PCR; TCRdb stores just in-frame clones and leaves some out. In the table there are around 250,000 clones, around 83% of which are singletons. J lost 1 base, V lost 4 bases, and 9 bases had no gene match. CDR1 is SEHNR and CDR2 is FQNEAQ in the germline V gene (reference sequence). The CDR3 loop spans 16 amino acids. This clone was detected only once. Material for sequencing was peripheral blood. This receptor was obtained from a woman between 40 and 55 years old who had recovered from COVID-19. This chain connects TRBV7-9 to TRBJ2-5; 7 bases fit TRBD2. The CDR3 spells CASSSREAGFQETQYF. The CDR3 DNA reads as TGTGCCAGCAGCTCGAGGGAAGCGGGATTCCAAGAGACCCAGTACTTC. The whole variable domain, filled in from reference TRBV7-9 and TRBJ2-5, reads DTGVSQNPRHKITKRGQNVTFRCDPISEHNRLYWYRQTLGQGPEFLTYFQNEAQLEKSRLLSDRFSAERPKGSFSTLEIQRTEQGDSAMYLCASSSREAGFQETQYFGPGTRLLVL.